The T cell receptor beta chain described here comes from a study of blood T cells in healthy people across ages. Alongside a J-beta primer mix, a sample-barcoded 5' primer served in a second PCR lasting about 7 to 11 cycles. Each cDNA molecule was tagged by a template-switch adaptor with 12 random nucleotides. TCRdb itself ran the 5' RACE reads through MiXCR, one entry per CDR3 protein. The sample yields around 1,000,000 distinct CDR3 sequences, approximately 25% seen once. Trimming removed 7 bases at V and 1 base at J, with 13 bases between. This CDR3 is built from 13 residues. Germline V CDR1 and CDR2: DFQATT, SNEGSKA (reference sequence). Total RNA amounts of at least 5 micrograms were extracted per sample. This clonotype was counted a few times. This sample also belongs to another study, concerning T cells of mothers and their children. That study reports: Each mother yielded more than 9.5 million TCR beta CDR3 reads. Each child yielded 2.5 million to 3 million reads. Compared with unrelated pairs, related mother-child pairs had slightly higher, non-significant overlap.

The clonotype was recovered from a girl aged 2 to 10 in good health. What was sequenced was blood. The chain has TRBV20-1 and TRBJ1-1; D unclear. The chain's CDR3 is CSGVRAENTEAFF. CDR3 sequence (DNA): TGCAGTGGGGTTAGGGCAGAGAACACTGAAGCTTTCTTT.